This TCR beta chain came from a study of blood T cell repertoires in COVID-19. Background on the study: Collection of acute and convalescent COVID-19 samples took place in the United States, Italy and Spain. From T cells, B-cell-depleted T cells, or PBMCs came the material, which was cDNA or gDNA.

Method: immunoSEQ multiplex PCR; TCRdb's copy keeps in-frame clones and lacks some. The sample carries 85,000 to 130,000 clones, more than 85% recorded once. The sequencing input was peripheral blood. The sequence was collected from a human donor in a cohort sampled during active COVID-19.

Here the CDR3 reads CASSPGLGNQPQHF. In DNA form, the CDR3 reads TGTGCCAGCAGTCCCGGTCTGGGCAATCAGCCCCAGCATTTT. The V and J genes are TRBV6-6 and TRBJ1-5; the D is unclear. V lost 5 bases, J lost 2 bases, and 10 bases lay in between. Looked up from germline, CDR1 is MNHNY and CDR2 is SVGAGI (reference sequence). The CDR3 sequence is 14 residues long.